Each of the 31 T cell receptor beta chains below was sequenced from the same sample in a study of blood T cell repertoires in COVID-19. The protocol was immunoSEQ multiplex PCR, while the TCRdb copy is restricted to in-frame clones and leaves out a portion. Here the sample spans some 70,000 clones, about 86% being singletons. The sample was peripheral blood. The receptor source for this set is a woman aged 55-70 years with acute or convalescent COVID-19.

The J gene is TRBJ1-1, the V gene TRBV28, with TRBD1 matching 8 bases. The CDR3 totals 13 residues. The germline V gene has CDR1 MDHEN and CDR2 SYDVKM. V trimming: 11 bases; J trimming: 3 bases; junction bases outside the gene matches: 8. The CDR3 nucleotides read TGTGCCGGTGGACAGGGTCAAGACACTGAAGCTTTCTTT. It specifies CAGGQGQDTEAFF.

V is TRBV12-5 and J is TRBJ2-3, with D uncertain. V was pared by 0 bases and J by 0 bases, with 13 bases between. The CDR3 length is 17 residues. The germline CDR1 and CDR2 sequences are LGHNT and FRNRAP. The CDR3 sequence: CASGLVRNLRSTDTQYF. The CDR3 DNA reads as TGTGCTAGTGGTTTGGTACGTAACCTGAGGAGCACAGATACGCAGTATTTT. Looking up the rest from reference TRBV12-5 and TRBJ2-3 gives the full variable domain: DARVTQTPRHKVTEMGQEVTMRCQPILGHNTVFWYRQTMMQGLELLAYFRNRAPLDDSGMPKDRFSAEMPDATLATLKIQPSEPRDSAVYFCASGLVRNLRSTDTQYFGPGTRLTVL.

A word on this clone: This CDR3 is also generated by other DNA sequences in the sample. This chain connects TRBV10-3 to TRBJ1-3, with a possible D match to TRBD1 (6 bases). This CDR3 is built from 14 residues. Germline values: CDR1 ENHRY, CDR2 SYGVKD. V was cut by 10 bases and J by 0 bases, with 13 bases left in between. The CDR3 region is CATKTGTSGNTIYF. For the CDR3, the DNA is TGTGCCACCAAAACAGGGACCTCTGGAAACACCATATATTTT.

The V gene is TRBV20-1, the J gene TRBJ1-5; 7 positions agree with TRBD1. The CDR3 sequence is 13 residues long. Unmatched junction bases numbered 5, after V lost 3 bases and J lost 6 bases. From germline, CDR1 is DFQATT and CDR2 SNEGSKA (reference sequence). The DNA for the CDR3 is TGCAGTGCTAGTACAGGGGTTGGTCAGCCCCAGCATTTT. Amino acids: CSASTGVGQPQHF.

This chain connects TRBV7-2 to TRBJ1-2; D is undetermined. The V end lost 5 bases, the J end lost 8 bases, and 15 bases lay between the germline ends. The CDR3 is 13 amino acids. CDR1 SGHTA and CDR2 FQGNSA come from the germline V gene. The CDR3 bases are TGTGCCAGCAGCCCAACCGGGAGAGAGGGCTACACCTTC. Its translation is CASSPTGREGYTF.

This clone turned up a few times. The chain carries TRBV7-2 and TRBJ1-1; D unclear. Germline CDR1 SGHTA, CDR2 FQGNSA. This CDR3 comprises 13 residues. Trimming took off 1 base at V and 4 bases at J, with 7 bases between the two ends. CDR3 nucleotides: TGTGCCAGCAGCTTAGTTTCCAGCACTGAAGCTTTCTTT. This gives the protein CASSLVSSTEAFF.

This chain connects TRBV28 to TRBJ2-1; perhaps TRBD2 as D (6 bases). CDR3 length: 15 residues. CDR1 MDHEN and CDR2 SYDVKM come from the germline V gene. V gave up 4 bases and J gave up 3 bases, with 13 bases separating them. The CDR3 DNA follows: TGTGCCAGCAGTTCAATCGGCGGGGTCTACAATGAGCAGTTCTTC. Its translation is CASSSIGGVYNEQFF. The full variable domain, its missing parts supplied by reference TRBV28 and TRBJ2-1, is DVKVTQSSRYLVKRTGEKVFLECVQDMDHENMFWYRQDPGLGLRLIYFSYDVKMKEKGDIPEGYSVSREKKERFSLILESASTNQTSMYLCASSSIGGVYNEQFFGPGTRLTVL.

The CDR3 sequence: CASRENNSPLHF. DNA of the CDR3: TGTGCCAGCAGAGAGAATAATTCACCCCTCCACTTT. The J gene is TRBJ1-6, the V gene TRBV27; D unclear. Germline CDR1 is MNHEY and CDR2 is SMNVEV (reference sequence). Trimming took off 6 bases at V and 5 bases at J, with 5 bases between the two ends. This CDR3 spans 12 amino acids.

The rearrangement links TRBV19 to TRBJ1-5; D is ambiguous. The CDR3 covers 13 residues. The germline gives CDR1 LNHDA, CDR2 SQIVND (reference sequence). The germline V and J ends were trimmed by 6 bases and 2 bases, with 8 bases remaining between them. CDR3 sequence: CASSLSGNQPQHF. The DNA of the CDR3 is TGTGCCAGTAGCCTCTCTGGCAATCAGCCCCAGCATTTT.

The gene calls are TRBV2 and TRBJ2-1, with TRBD2 matching over 13 bases. The germline CDR1 and CDR2 sequences are SNHLY and FYNNEI. V was pared by 5 bases and J by 6 bases, with 10 bases of the junction left unmatched. The CDR3 is made up of 17 amino acids. CDR3 loop: CASSPLAGGHLFNEQFF. The CDR3 bases are TGTGCCAGCAGTCCACTAGCGGGGGGGCACCTTTTCAATGAGCAGTTCTTC.

The chain joins TRBV5-5 to TRBJ1-1; a possible D gene is TRBD1 (5 bases). The germline V gene has CDR1 SGHKS and CDR2 YYEKEE (reference sequence). The CDR3 length is 15 residues. Trimming shortened V by 0 bases and J by 6 bases, and 15 bases separated the two germline ends. The CDR3 here is CASSLVRGAGAEAFF. The DNA for the CDR3 is TGTGCCAGCAGCTTGGTGCGGGGCGCGGGTGCTGAAGCTTTCTTT.

CDR3 DNA sequence: TGTGCCAGCAGCGTAGGGAGTTCCTACAATGAGCAGTTCTTC. It encodes CASSVGSSYNEQFF. The chain joins TRBV9 to TRBJ2-1; D is undetermined. The germline gives CDR1 SGDLS, CDR2 YYNGEE. The V and J ends lost 0 bases and 1 base respectively, with 5 bases between them. The CDR3 spans 14 residues.

Concerning this clone itself: Other nucleotide sequences from this sample produce the same CDR3. The rearrangement links TRBV6-1 to TRBJ2-7; 10 positions match TRBD2. Per the germline V gene, CDR1 is MNHNS and CDR2 is SASEGT. The V segment lost 0 bases and the J segment 4 bases; nucleotides outside the gene matches: 3. This CDR3 region has 15 residues. CDR3 sequence reads: CASSEALAGVYEQYF. The CDR3 DNA is TGTGCCAGCAGTGAAGCCCTAGCGGGGGTATACGAGCAGTACTTC.

The genes are TRBV7-8 and TRBJ1-5, with no clear D. In germline, CDR1 is SGHVS, CDR2 FQNEAQ. V was pared by 5 bases and J by 0 bases, with 17 bases between. The CDR3 is made up of 17 amino acids. As DNA, the CDR3 is TGTGCCAGCAGCCTTCCTCGCAGGCTTAATAGCAATCAGCCCCAGCATTTT. It codes for CASSLPRRLNSNQPQHF.

The chain joins TRBV28 to TRBJ1-2; a weak D match, TRBD1 (6 bases). V lost 2 bases and J lost 3, with 13 bases in between. Germline V gene lookup returns CDR1 MDHEN and CDR2 SYDVKM. The CDR3 spans 15 residues. The CDR3: CASSLRGGGYYGYTF. The CDR3 nucleotides are TGTGCCAGCAGTTTAAGGGGGGGAGGGTACTATGGCTACACCTTC.

CDR3 nucleotides: TGTGCCAGCAGCTTGTACGCGGGCAACTATGGCTACACCTTC. It yields the protein CASSLYAGNYGYTF. The V call is TRBV5-4, the J call TRBJ1-2; no firm D call. This CDR3 comprises 14 residues. Germline-derived CDR1 and CDR2 are SGHNT and YYREEE (reference sequence). The V end lost 1 base, the J end lost 2 bases, and 9 bases lay between the germline ends. The full variable domain, in which reference TRBV5-4 and TRBJ1-2 provide the parts outside the CDR3, is ETGVTQSPTHLIKTRGQQVTLRCSSQSGHNTVSWYQQALGQGPQFIFQYYREEENGRGNFPPRFSGLQFPNYSSELNVNALELDDSALYLCASSLYAGNYGYTFGSGTRLTVV.

This chain uses TRBV6-4 with TRBJ1-2, with D unresolved. The CDR3 consists of 14 residues. Germline CDR1 is MRHNA and CDR2 is SNTAGT. Trimming removed 2 bases at V and 4 bases at J, with 11 bases between. The DNA of the CDR3 is TGTGCCAGCAGTGACGGTCCCGGGGTCTATGGCTACACCTTC. Its protein is CASSDGPGVYGYTF.

V is TRBV20-1 and J is TRBJ2-1; D might be TRBD2 (5 bases). Trimming removed 4 bases from V and 7 bases from J, with 23 bases in between. CDR3 length: 16 residues. CDR1 DFQATT and CDR2 SNEGSKA come from the germline V gene (reference sequence). CDR3 protein: CSAIDPTAPTGNEQFF. The CDR3 DNA reads as TGCAGTGCTATTGACCCCACAGCGCCCACGGGGAATGAGCAGTTCTTC.

The chain has TRBV15 and TRBJ2-6; D not certain. Germline loops: CDR1 LNHNV, CDR2 YYDKDF (reference sequence). The length of the CDR3 is 13 residues. V lost 4 bases, J lost 4 bases, and 5 bases lay in between. The CDR3 loop is CATSTEGANVLTF. As DNA, the CDR3 is TGTGCCACCAGCACTGAGGGGGCCAACGTCCTGACTTTC. Using reference TRBV15 and TRBJ2-6 for the parts outside the CDR3, the full variable domain is DAMVIQNPRYQVTQFGKPVTLSCSQTLNHNVMYWYQQKSSQAPKLLFHYYDKDFNNEADTPDNFQSRRPNTSFCFLDIRSPGLGDTAMYLCATSTEGANVLTFGAGSRLTVL.

The chain joins TRBV11-2 to TRBJ1-2; TRBD1 aligns across 8 bases. This CDR3 region has 17 residues. Trimming cost V 4 bases and J 5 bases; bases outside gene matches: 15. Germline assignment: CDR1 SGHAT and CDR2 FQNNGV. CDR3 protein: CASSSNSGQASLYGYTF. The CDR3 DNA is TGTGCCAGCAGCTCAAACTCGGGACAGGCTTCTCTTTATGGCTACACCTTC.

The chain combines TRBV21-1 with TRBJ1-3. TRBV21-1 is classified as a pseudogene. The CDR3 extends over 17 amino acids. The CDR3 DNA is TGTGCCAGCAGCAAGGGAGGACGTTCTTACTCTGGAAACACCATATATTTT. Amino acid sequence: CASSKGGRSYSGNTIYF.

This chain uses TRBV7-2 with TRBJ1-4; D gene unclear. Germline V gene sequence: CDR1 SGHTA, CDR2 FQGNSA. There are 14 residues in the CDR3. V was cut by 5 bases and J by 6 bases, with 13 bases left in between. The CDR3 region has the DNA TGTGCCAGCAGCACCGGGAGATCAGATGAAAAACTGTTTTTT. Protein: CASSTGRSDEKLFF.

The chain uses TRBV29-1 and TRBJ1-1; D unresolved. The V gene lost 7 bases and the J gene lost 8 bases, with 14 bases spanning the gap. The CDR3 is 11 amino acids. Germline CDR1 is SQVTM and CDR2 is ANQGSEA. In DNA, the CDR3 is TGCAGCGCCAATCTCGGGTACGAAGCTTTCTTT. Translated, it gives CSANLGYEAFF.

This chain connects TRBV18 to TRBJ2-3; 9 positions match TRBD1. The germline CDR1 and CDR2 sequences are KGHSH and LQKENI. The CDR3 consists of 18 residues. The J segment lost 2 bases and the V segment lost 3 bases, leaving 12 bases of the junction unmatched. This chain's CDR3 is CASSPPNRGQMSTDTQYF. Here the CDR3 DNA reads TGTGCCAGCTCACCTCCCAACAGGGGGCAAATGTCCACAGATACGCAGTATTTT.

The chain joins TRBV24-1 to TRBJ1-1; D gene unclear. CDR1 and CDR2 from the germline V gene are KGHDR and SFDVKD. V was cut by 4 bases and J by 3 bases, with 8 bases left in between. This CDR3 has 13 residues. The CDR3 spells CATSDHGDTEAFF. The CDR3 nucleotides read TGTGCCACCAGTGACCACGGGGACACTGAAGCTTTCTTT.

The chain uses TRBV7-9 and TRBJ2-5; TRBD2 matches 10 bases. The germline V gene has CDR1 SEHNR and CDR2 FQNEAQ (reference sequence). J gave up 1 base and V 3 bases, and 2 bases lay outside the gene matches. The length of the CDR3 is 15 residues. CDR3 amino acids: CASSFGTSAQETQYF. CDR3 bases: TGTGCCAGCAGCTTCGGGACTAGCGCCCAAGAGACCCAGTACTTC.

The chain carries TRBV19 and TRBJ2-1; 9 bases match TRBD2. There are 14 residues in the CDR3. Germline CDR1 is LNHDA and CDR2 is SQIVND (reference sequence). Losses at the gene ends were 2 bases for V and 6 bases for J; bases not matched to a gene: 2. CDR3 in amino acids: CASSIWREGNEQFF. As DNA, the CDR3 is TGTGCCAGTAGTATATGGCGGGAGGGCAATGAGCAGTTCTTC.

The chain joins TRBV11-2 to TRBJ1-1, with TRBD1 as a possible D gene (5 bases). CDR1 is SGHAT and CDR2 is FQNNGV in the germline V gene. Trimming cost V 3 bases and J 9 bases, with 14 bases left between them. This CDR3 contains 13 residues. DNA of the CDR3: TGTGCCAGCAGCTTGCAGGGCGGGGGTAAAGCTTTCTTT. It codes for CASSLQGGGKAFF.

In this sample, this clone turned up once. This chain links TRBV6-4 with TRBJ2-6, with TRBD1 as a possible D gene (6 bases). The CDR3 runs to 15 residues. Germline CDR1 and CDR2: MRHNA and SNTAGT. With 3 bases removed from V and 0 bases from J, the gap between germline ends came to 6 bases. Here the CDR3 DNA reads TGTGCCAGCAGTGAGGACAGCTCTGGGGCCAACGTCCTGACTTTC. This translates into CASSEDSSGANVLTF.

This clone occurred a few times. The chain carries TRBV2 and TRBJ2-2; D is possibly TRBD2 (6 bases). V was cut by 11 bases and J by 1 base, with 14 bases left in between. The CDR3 covers 14 residues. CDR1 and CDR2 from the germline V gene are SNHLY and FYNNEI. In nucleotides, the CDR3 is TGTGCCGGGCAAGTCGGGGGGAACACCGGGGAGCTGTTTTTT. Amino acids: CAGQVGGNTGELFF.

The chain combines TRBV2 with TRBJ1-5, with TRBD1 identical over 7 bases. V lost 7 bases, J lost 6 bases, and 6 bases stayed unmatched. CDR1 and CDR2 (germline): SNHLY, FYNNEI. CDR3 length: 13 residues. The CDR3 loop is CASKLQGIQPQHF. DNA for the CDR3: TGTGCCAGCAAGTTACAGGGGATTCAGCCCCAGCATTTT.